The T cell receptor (beta chain) described here comes from a study of T cells and Merkel cell carcinoma outcomes. General study points: Merkel cell carcinoma outcomes were reportedly predicted by repertoire and T-cell density.

This clone was detected a few times. Its target is unknown. Germline V lookup: CDR1 SEHNR, CDR2 FQNEAQ (reference sequence). The CDR3 consists of 16 residues. The V end was cut by 2 bases, the J end by 6 bases, with 16 bases between. The method was immunoSEQ multiplex PCR; TCRdb's version includes in-frame clones alone and lacks a portion of them. The repertoire includes about 19,000 clones, over 75% of them detected once, and 3.1% sits in the top ten. The sequencing sample was made of tumor tissue from Merkel cell carcinoma. This chain links TRBV7-9 with TRBJ1-4; D may be TRBD1 (6 bases). The TCR originated in a human donor with Merkel cell carcinoma. The CDR3 nucleotides are TGTGCCAGCAGCTTACCCAAGCAGGGGTTGGATGAAAAACTGTTTTTT. This codes for CASSLPKQGLDEKLFF.